The rows below give T cell receptor beta chains drawn from one sample of a study of cytomegalovirus exposure and HLA in healthy donors. Profiled with immunoSEQ multiplex PCR; TCRdb holds only in-frame clones, not every one. Of about 120,000 clones in the sample, 75% to 90% were seen once. The sample taken for sequencing was PBMCs. The source of these receptors is a female donor in good health and CMV-seropositive. Each CDR3 is given with its conserved first and last residue. The D gene is left open where the match is weak. A row's size may be missing; if present it is once, few, many or a size class.

.,TRBJ2-5,.,TRBV7-6,TGTGCCAGCAGTCGTCTTCACGGGGAGTACCAAGAGACCCAGTACTTC,CASSRLHGEYQETQYF
.,TRBJ1-6,.,TRBV6-1,TGTGCCAGCCACAGGGCTGACTTTAATTCACCCCTCCACTTT,CASHRADFNSPLHF
.,TRBJ1-1,.,TRBV4-3,TGCGCCAGCAGCCAATATGGACAATCTGAAGCTTTCTTT,CASSQYGQSEAFF
.,TRBJ2-7,.,TRBV19,TGTGCCAGTAGTGAGGGGGACCTCTGGGGTTCGGGCGAGCAGTACTTC,CASSEGDLWGSGEQYF
.,TRBJ1-6,.,TRBV27,TGTGCCAGCAAAAAGGCCGGTGGGGCGGGATCACCCCTCCACTTT,CASKKAGGAGSPLHF
.,TRBJ1-3,.,TRBV19,TGTGCCAGTAGGCGCGAAGGGGCCGACTCTGGAAACACCATATATTTT,CASRREGADSGNTIYF
.,TRBJ2-7,.,TRBV27,TGTGCCAGCGCCTTCCGGGACTGGTCCTACGAGCAGTACTTC,CASAFRDWSYEQYF
TRBD1,TRBJ2-7,.,TRBV27,TGTGCCAGCAGTCGGACAGGGATGGGCCTGGAGCAGTACTTC,CASSRTGMGLEQYF
.,TRBJ1-4,few,TRBV6-1,TGTGCCAGCCAACAGGGAGGGGGGAGAAAACTGTTTTTT,CASQQGGGRKLFF
.,TRBJ2-5,few,TRBV5-1,TGCGCCAGCTCATTGGGCAGCTATTCAAACCAAGAGACCCAGTACTTC,CASSLGSYSNQETQYF
TRBD1,TRBJ1-1,.,TRBV7-2,TGTGCCAGCAGCTTCCCGGGACAGCAGAACACTGAAGCTTTCTTT,CASSFPGQQNTEAFF
.,TRBJ2-5,.,TRBV5-4,TGTGCCAGCAGCCCCCTCTCGGTCCGCGGGGGCAAGGGGTCGGAGGTGACCCAGTACTTC,CASSPLSVRGGKGSEVTQYF
.,TRBJ2-3,.,TRBV10-1,TGCGCCAGCAGCGGCGGCGGGGCAGATACGCAGTATTTT,CASSGGGADTQYF
.,TRBJ2-7,.,TRBV21-1,TGTGCCAGCAGCATTCCGGGTCCACAAGAGCAGTACTTC,CASSIPGPQEQYF
.,TRBJ1-5,.,TRBV6-5,TGTGCCAGCCTAAGGGAGGCTAATAGCAATCAGCCCCAGCATTTT,CASLREANSNQPQHF
TRBD1,TRBJ1-1,.,TRBV18,TGTGCCAGCTCACATGGACAGGGCAAAGTCTCCGAAGCTTTCTTT,CASSHGQGKVSEAFF
.,TRBJ2-5,.,TRBV28,TGTGCCAGCAGTTGGGACTCCGAGGTCCTACAAGAGACCCAGTACTTC,CASSWDSEVLQETQYF
.,TRBJ2-5,few,TRBV2,TGTGCCAGCAGTGCCTCCCGGGAGACCCAGTACTTC,CASSASRETQYF
.,TRBJ1-2,.,TRBV15,TGTGCCACCAGCAGTGCAGGTGAATATGGCTACACCTTC,CATSSAGEYGYTF
.,TRBJ1-1,.,TRBV19,TGTGCCAGTAGTATAGGTAGGCGGGGGAACACTGAAGCTTTCTTT,CASSIGRRGNTEAFF
TRBD1,TRBJ1-1,.,TRBV28,TGTGCCAGCAGTTCTTTAGGACAGGGGATGAACACTGAAGCTTTCTTT,CASSSLGQGMNTEAFF
TRBD1,TRBJ1-4,few,TRBV7-8,TGTGCCAGCAGCTCACAAACAGGGGATAAAAATGAAAAACTGTTTTTT,CASSSQTGDKNEKLFF
TRBD1,TRBJ1-6,.,TRBV7-8,TGTGCCAGCAGCCCCCAGGGACAGCCTAGATCACCCCTCCACTTT,CASSPQGQPRSPLHF
.,TRBJ1-1,.,TRBV25-1,TGTGCCAGCAGTGAGATCAAAGTGGGTCAGGGGAACACTGAAGCTTTCTTT,CASSEIKVGQGNTEAFF
.,TRBJ2-1,.,TRBV2,TGTGCCAGCAGTCCCCTGGGGGGATATGAGCAGTTCTTC,CASSPLGGYEQFF
TRBD1,TRBJ1-3,.,TRBV2,TGTGCCAGCAATCCCGGGACAGGGATCGGAAACACCATATATTTT,CASNPGTGIGNTIYF
TRBD2,TRBJ2-5,.,TRBV10-2,TGCGCCAGCAGGGGAACTAGCGGGTTAGAGACCCAGTACTTC,CASRGTSGLETQYF
.,TRBJ2-7,.,TRBV7-2,TGTGCCAGCAGAAAGGACACTGTTGGCGAGCAGTACTTC,CASRKDTVGEQYF
.,TRBJ2-7,.,TRBV7-3,TGTGCCAGCACTGATAGGGGGGGCTACCTCTACGAGCAGTACTTC,CASTDRGGYLYEQYF
TRBD2,TRBJ2-3,.,TRBV9,TGTGCCAGCAGCGTAGAACTAGCGGGGGGGTCTTGGTTTTCGTCCACAGATACGCAGTATTTT,CASSVELAGGSWFSSTDTQYF
TRBD1,TRBJ2-4,.,TRBV5-1,TGCGCCAGCAGCTTGGAGGGACAGGGTAGGAACATTCAGTACTTC,CASSLEGQGRNIQYF
.,TRBJ1-1,.,TRBV5-1,TGCGCCAGCAGCTTGGGACTGCAAATGAACACTGAAGCTTTCTTT,CASSLGLQMNTEAFF
.,TRBJ1-5,.,TRBV15,TGTGCCACCAGCAGAGTCAAGAACCAGCTAGATAGCAATCAGCCCCAGCATTTT,CATSRVKNQLDSNQPQHF
.,TRBJ2-1,.,TRBV6-6,TGTGCCAGCAGTTACGGACAGAGCAATGAGCAGTTCTTC,CASSYGQSNEQFF
TRBD1,TRBJ2-2,.,TRBV7-2,TGTGCCAGCAGCCCGGACAGGGGCGGCACCGGGGAGCTGTTTTTT,CASSPDRGGTGELFF
TRBD1,TRBJ2-2,.,TRBV4-3,TGCGCCAGCAGCCAAGCGAGTCAGGGGGCTAACACCGGGGAGCTGTTTTTT,CASSQASQGANTGELFF
TRBD1,TRBJ2-7,.,TRBV7-2,TGTGCCAGCAGCATAAAGTGGGGGGACAGGGATCAGTACTTC,CASSIKWGDRDQYF
TRBD2,TRBJ2-3,.,TRBV13,TGTGCCAGCAGCTGGGGGCGGGGGGCCGACATAACAGATACGCAGTATTTT,CASSWGRGADITDTQYF
.,TRBJ2-3,once,TRBV29-1,TGCAGCGCGAACAGGGCTGCCACAGATACGCAGTATTTT,CSANRAATDTQYF
.,TRBJ1-6,.,TRBV27,TGTGCCAGCAGCTCCATGGTTTCACCAACACCCGATTCACCCCTCCACTTT,CASSSMVSPTPDSPLHF
TRBD2,TRBJ2-1,once,TRBV7-2,TGTGCCAGCAGCTTAGGGGACTACCGCCGCAATGAGCAGTTCTTC,CASSLGDYRRNEQFF
.,TRBJ2-5,.,TRBV4-2,TGTGCCAGCAGCCAAGGGCGCCCGGGTCAAGAGACCCAGTACTTC,CASSQGRPGQETQYF
.,TRBJ2-3,.,TRBV30,TGTGCCTGGAGTATGCGGGGCCCAGATACGCAGTATTTT,CAWSMRGPDTQYF
TRBD2,TRBJ2-7,.,TRBV15,TGTGCCACCAGCAGAGATCTAGCGGGACCCTACGAGCAGTACTTC,CATSRDLAGPYEQYF
.,TRBJ2-7,.,TRBV5-4,TGTGCCAGCAGCCCGGACAGAGCCTACGAGCAGTACTTC,CASSPDRAYEQYF
.,TRBJ2-3,.,TRBV6-5,TGTGCCAGCAGTCCGCCCGGCCGAGGCTGGGATACGCAGTATTTT,CASSPPGRGWDTQYF
.,TRBJ2-2,.,TRBV2,TGTGCCAGCAGTCCGACAGGCAACACCGGGGAGCTGTTTTTT,CASSPTGNTGELFF
.,TRBJ1-1,.,TRBV5-1,TGCGCCAGCCGACAAGGACAGTTGAACACTGAAGCTTTCTTT,CASRQGQLNTEAFF
.,TRBJ2-7,.,TRBV6-1,TGTGCCACCCTGACAGGCTCCGAGCAGTACTTC,CATLTGSEQYF
TRBD1,TRBJ1-2,once,TRBV19,TGTGCCAGTAGTTCGACAGGGTCAGCTAACTATGGCTACACCTTC,CASSSTGSANYGYTF
.,TRBJ1-3,once,TRBV25-1,TGTGCCAGCAGTCCAGGGTTCTCTGGAAACACCATATATTTT,CASSPGFSGNTIYF
TRBD2,TRBJ2-7,.,TRBV5-4,TGTGCCAGCAGTCCTAGCGGGGGTATCTACGAGCAGTACTTC,CASSPSGGIYEQYF
TRBD2,TRBJ2-3,.,TRBV7-9,TGTGCCAGCAGCTTTGGGCTAGCGGTCACAGATACGCAGTATTTT,CASSFGLAVTDTQYF
TRBD2,TRBJ2-2,.,TRBV2,TGTGCCAGCAGGGAAATCGGACTAGCGGGGGGGCCAGGCACCGGGGAGCTGTTTTTT,CASREIGLAGGPGTGELFF
.,TRBJ1-5,.,TRBV11-2,TGTGCCAGCAGCCGGGACTTTTCTCAGCCCCAGCATTTT,CASSRDFSQPQHF